This TCR beta chain stems from a study of blood T cell repertoires in COVID-19 (dated by TCRdb to the early 2020s). Regarding the study in general: The collaborator samples originated in the United States, Italy and Spain and spanned the acute and convalescent phases of COVID-19. The samples were drawn from the first 160 participants of the ongoing ImmuneRACE study and from about 1,200 subjects provided by 6 global collaborators. The repertoires were made available in a free public database intended to serve as a resource for research on the immune response to SARS-CoV-2. Subjects who had been exposed to COVID-19, were actively infected with it, or had recovered from it provided the deeply sampled blood TCRbeta repertoires that made up the dataset. The prospective study material was composed of cDNA or gDNA derived from T cells, B-cell-depleted T cells, or PBMCs. HLA class I and class II types, where available, came from metadata supplied by the sample provider rather than from assay-based typing. A de-identified subject ID, COVID-19 status, age in years and sex were almost always included in the sample metadata.

The immunoSEQ Assay, a bias-controlled multiplex PCR, was used to amplify TCRbeta CDR3 regions from genomic DNA. The study's processing was this. Within the assay, amplification of reference gene primers was used to estimate how many nucleated cells each sample contained. To quantify the absolute abundance of each unique TCRbeta CDR3 rearrangement, sequence reads were collapsed and filtered. Productive Simpson clonality was computed per sample as the square root of Simpson's diversity index over productive rearrangements. TCRdb mirrors the immuneACCESS table, restricted to in-frame sequences. Some clones are absent from its copies; in checked studies, under half trace to an unresolved V gene, and the reason for the others is unknown. From that table come the V and J calls and clone size; the DNA was used to work out D and trimming. The sample has over 250,000 clones on record, approximately 83% of them singletons. Approximately 9.9% of the sample comes from the top ten.

Comments on this clone: Which antigen it targets is not known. There are no base qualities to consult, and no much larger clone falls within one base.

The collaborating institutions used their own protocols to collect whole blood in K2EDTA tubes. For TCRbeta analysis, collaborator samples were shipped as frozen whole blood, as isolated PBMCs, or as DNA extracted from either sample type. Broader findings and caveats from the paper: The amount of clinical and demographic metadata varied by source and participant and was provided uncurated.

Source material: peripheral blood. This clonotype was obtained from a woman in her 70s with acute or convalescent COVID-19.

This receptor carries the CDR3 CASSFQGVGTQAFF. The bases read TGCGCCAGCAGCTTCCAAGGGGTCGGGACACAAGCTTTCTTT. The sequence links TRBV4-1 to TRBJ1-1, and the D gene may be TRBD1, 6 bases matching. Via the germline V gene, CDR1 is MGHRA and CDR2 YSYEKL. The CDR3 runs 14 amino acids, cysteine and phenylalanine included. Only the CDR3 DNA stays, 42 bases, in frame from base 1. V was cut back by 5 bases and J by 9 bases, leaving a gap of 19 bases between them.